The 5 T cell receptor beta chains listed next were all sequenced from one sample in a study of blood T cell repertoires in COVID-19. Only in-frame clones appear in the TCRdb table, and some are missing; sequencing was by immunoSEQ multiplex PCR. The sample yields some 95,000 clones, 75% to 90% seen once. The sample comprised peripheral blood. These receptor sequences come from a man older than 75 with active or convalescent COVID-19.

CDR3 loop: CSASKQGSANYGYTF. The CDR3 DNA reads TGCAGTGCTAGTAAACAGGGATCAGCTAACTATGGCTACACCTTC. The chain couples TRBV20-1 to TRBJ1-2, with D perhaps matching TRBD1 (6 bases). CDR1 is DFQATT, CDR2 SNEGSKA, per germline (reference sequence). CDR3 length: 15 amino acids. Trimming removed 3 bases at V and 0 bases at J, with 14 bases between.

The rearrangement uses TRBV12-3 or TRBV12-4 and TRBJ1-2; possibly TRBD1 for D (6 bases). The V end was cut by 1 base, the J end by 6 bases, with 9 bases between. CDR3 size: 13 residues. CDR3 sequence: CASSLDRDHGYTF. Here the CDR3 DNA reads TGTGCCAGCAGTTTAGACAGGGATCATGGCTACACCTTC.

The V and J genes are TRBV27 and TRBJ1-5, with 9 bases aligning to TRBD1. J gave up 4 bases and V 5 bases, and 3 bases lay outside the gene matches. CDR3 length: 14 residues. Looked up from germline, CDR1 is MNHEY and CDR2 is SMNVEV (reference sequence). The DNA for the CDR3 is TGTGCCAGCAGTACCGGACAGGGGAATCAGCCCCAGCATTTT. Translating gives CASSTGQGNQPQHF.

The genes are TRBV19 and TRBJ2-3, with D possibly matching TRBD2 (5 bases). The V and J ends lost 3 bases and 4 bases respectively, with 11 bases between them. Looked up from germline, CDR1 is LNHDA and CDR2 is SQIVND (reference sequence). This CDR3 contains 14 residues. The DNA of the CDR3 is TGTGCCAGTAGTATCACCGGGGTCCCAGATACGCAGTATTTT. Its translation is CASSITGVPDTQYF.

The rearrangement links TRBV28 to TRBJ2-1; tentatively, D is TRBD2 (5 bases). Germline V gives CDR1 MDHEN, CDR2 SYDVKM. Trimming took 6 bases from V and 2 from J, leaving 17 bases between them. The CDR3 runs 16 residues. This CDR3 is CASSSSGQPTYNEQFF. In nucleotides, the CDR3 is TGTGCCAGCAGCTCGAGCGGCCAACCCACCTACAATGAGCAGTTCTTC.